The 2 T cell receptor beta chains below all came from one sample that was sequenced in a study of blood T cell repertoires in COVID-19. Method: immunoSEQ multiplex PCR; TCRdb's copy keeps in-frame clones and lacks some. This sample has fewer than 500,000 clones; about 85% occur once, and the top ten carry about 2%. The sample was PBMCs or T cells enriched from blood (not recorded which). The receptors shown here come from a woman aged 18-29 years with acute COVID-19.

The chain combines TRBV4-1 with TRBJ1-1; unclear D gene. The CDR3 consists of 13 residues. Germline V gives CDR1 MGHRA, CDR2 YSYEKL. V was clipped by 3 bases and J by 6 bases, with 11 bases between them. CDR3 sequence (DNA): TGCGCCAGCAGCCATTTTCTTGAGGCTGAAGCTTTCTTT. Amino acids: CASSHFLEAEAFF.

This chain links TRBV6-5 with TRBJ2-4; tentatively, D is TRBD2 (6 bases). V shed 0 bases and J shed 1 base, with 10 bases lying between them. The CDR3 covers 16 residues. The germline V gene encodes CDR1 MNHEY and CDR2 SVGAGI. The CDR3 protein is CASSYSSGGAKNIQYF. DNA for the CDR3: TGTGCCAGCAGTTACTCTTCCGGAGGGGCCAAAAACATTCAGTACTTC.